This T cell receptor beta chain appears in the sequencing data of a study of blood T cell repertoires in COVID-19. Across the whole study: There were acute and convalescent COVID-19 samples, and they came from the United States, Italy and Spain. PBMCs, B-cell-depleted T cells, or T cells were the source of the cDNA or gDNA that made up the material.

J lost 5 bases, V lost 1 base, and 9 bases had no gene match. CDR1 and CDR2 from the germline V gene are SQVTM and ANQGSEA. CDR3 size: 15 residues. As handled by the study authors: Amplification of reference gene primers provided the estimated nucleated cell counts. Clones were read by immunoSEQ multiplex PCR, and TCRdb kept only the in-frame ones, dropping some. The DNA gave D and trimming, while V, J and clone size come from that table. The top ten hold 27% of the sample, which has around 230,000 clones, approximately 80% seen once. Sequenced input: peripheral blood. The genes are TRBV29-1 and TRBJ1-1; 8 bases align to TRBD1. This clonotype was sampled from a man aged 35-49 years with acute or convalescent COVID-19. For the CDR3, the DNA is TGCAGCGTTGAAGTTGGACAGGGTTTTTGGACTGAAGCTTTCTTT. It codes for CSVEVGQGFWTEAFF. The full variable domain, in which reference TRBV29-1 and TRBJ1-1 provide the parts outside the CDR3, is SAVISQKPSRDICQRGTSLTIQCQVDSQVTMMFWYRQQPGQSLTLIATANQGSEATYESGFVIDKFPISRPNLTFSTLTVSNMSPEDSSIYLCSVEVGQGFWTEAFFGQGTRLTVV.